This TCR beta chain was identified in a study of shared clonotypes between healthy human individuals (dated by TCRdb to about 2020). A note on the overall study: A couple of women and a few men aged 18 to 49 years were included in the cohort. Leukapheresis yielded between about 0.94 and 8.9 billion PBMCs per donor. To increase sequencing depth and limit assay-specific biases, different laboratories used diverse techniques to prepare libraries and sequence TCR repertoires. Blood TCR repertoires of about five healthy adults were deeply sequenced to estimate repertoire size and the extent of clonotype sharing between individuals. For each donor, three plates each were used for CD4 naive and CD4 memory, two plates were used for CD8 naive, and one plate was used for CD8 memory. General study outcomes and caveats: Incomplete sequencing was indicated by rarefaction of sorted-subset datasets, despite the large sequencing depth. Higher generation probabilities were observed for clonotypes shared by all four sorted-subset donors than for non-shared clonotypes. Sharing across a few donors was observed for roughly 5% of naive CD4, about 4% of naive CD8, 2.3% of memory CD4, and roughly 0.4% of memory CD8 clonotypes. Naive subsets generally had larger estimated clonotype richness than memory subsets did. Because the study included only a small number of donors, the genetic and exposure-history diversity represented was limited. Based on pairwise subsampling, the degree of clonotype sharing among donors was expected to be affected by sequencing depth. Sampling was limited to blood, and TCR repertoires in tissue likely differ from TCR repertoires in blood.

Details on this clone: Its recognized antigen is unknown. Base qualities are missing; no much larger clone stands one base away.

Using the deep immunoSEQ assay, multiplex PCR amplified TCR CDR3 regions from genomic DNA. Extracted genomic DNA from each cell subset was spread evenly across all wells of several immunoSEQ 96-well plates, with each plate serving as a replicate. For sorted subsets, each replicate PCR was loaded with roughly 200 ng genomic DNA, equivalent to about 33,000 T cell genomes. Purified libraries were measured with a Qubit 3.0 fluorometer, size-checked on a Bioanalyzer 2100, and measured again with the KAPA Library Quantification kit. Every immunoSEQ 96-well plate was sequenced on a dedicated single-read 150-cycle Illumina NextSeq 550 flow cell. In the original analysis: Because the immunoSEQ output held only junctional sequences and lacked quality scores, the filtering could not match the filtering applied to full-length reads. To assign V/J genes and CDR3, sequences were annotated using PyIR, a Python wrapper for IgBLAST v1.9, with IMGT germline references. Reads with weak V/J assignments (E-value above 1e-6), missing CDR3, stop codons, out-of-frame junctions, or ambiguous translated residues were removed. V3J clonotypes were defined by identical inferred V gene, J gene, and CDR3 amino acid sequence. To compute the percentage overlap between repertoires, the number of shared unique clonotypes was divided by the size of the smaller repertoire. Three approaches were used to assess repertoire richness: RTK rarefaction, the Chao1 estimator, and Recon v2.1 estimates of unobserved clonotypes. For all TCRbeta clonotypes obtained by the gDNA method from a handful of donors, generation probabilities were computed with OLGA. Imported from immuneACCESS, the table was reduced by TCRdb to in-frame sequences with V and J called. These copies leave out some clones; in studies compared against another copy, an unresolved V gene accounts for under half, and the cause of the remainder is not known. V, J and clone size were drawn from that table, and D and trimming were deduced from the DNA. The sample table records approximately 180,000 clones; about 93% of these occur just once. The ten largest clonotypes hold around 0.067% of the sample.

Healthy HIV-negative adults with no recently reported acute infections or vaccinations were included as donors. Every donor was a Caucasian adult living in Nashville, Tennessee, USA. CD4+ T cells were enriched through magnetic negative selection, after which naive cells were positively selected on CD45RA and the remaining negative fraction served as the memory subset. After blood collection by leukapheresis, PBMCs were isolated using Ficoll-Histopaque density gradient centrifugation and then cryopreserved in the vapor phase of liquid nitrogen. Analytical flow cytometry was used to check the purity and quantity of every magnetically sorted T cell population. Genomic DNA was isolated from every sorted fraction and measured by UV absorbance on a Nanodrop 2000c. Germline trimming amounts to 0 bases on V and 5 bases on J, with 1 as the count of junction bases outside the gene matches. Taken from cysteine to phenylalanine, the CDR3 has 14 residues. The DNA shown is the 42-base CDR3, in frame from base 1. Taken from the germline V gene, the CDR1 and CDR2 loops are SGHTS and YDEGEE.

In this chain, TRBV5-8 is recombined with TRBJ1-4; TRBD1 agrees with 7 junctional bases. What was sequenced was naive CD4+ T cells sorted from blood. Taken with the paper, the label for cell subset or site translates to: CD45RA+ positively selected. This TCR came from a woman in her thirties in good health. The CDR3 region: CASSLGQGNEKLFF. The nucleotide sequence is TGTGCCAGCAGCTTGGGACAGGGAAATGAAAAACTGTTTTTT. The CDR3, completed at both ends by the reference TRBV5-8 and TRBJ1-4 genes, gives the full variable domain EAGVTQSPTHLIKTRGQQATLRCSPISGHTSVYWYQQALGLGLQFLLWYDEGEERNRGNFPPRFSGRQFPNYSSELNVNALELEDSALYLCASSLGQGNEKLFFGSGTQLSVL.